The T cell receptor (beta chain) under discussion was sequenced for a study of T cells after yellow fever vaccination. General study points: There was a possibility that FACS-sorted repertoires contained abundant clonotypes contaminating from the bulk population.

This clonotype came up many times. Its antigen is unknown. Template-switching 5'RACE yielded the TCR cDNA; a universal primer site and UMIs were added in the process. TCRdb recomputed calls from the 5' RACE reads with MiXCR, one row per CDR3 protein. The sample contains around 320,000 distinct CDR3 sequences, approximately 4.3% of which appear only once. V was pared by 4 bases and J by 10 bases, with 12 bases of the junction left unmatched. Germline CDR1 is SGHRS and CDR2 is YFSETQ. There are 16 residues in the CDR3. This TCR was sampled from a man aged 18 to 29 who received the YFV17D yellow fever vaccine. Material: PBMCs, obtained 15 days after the yellow fever booster vaccination. The rearrangement joins TRBV5-1 to TRBJ2-1, with 12 bases that match TRBD1. The CDR3 sequence is CASSPGSGQGAKEQFF. The CDR3 nucleotides are TGCGCCAGCAGCCCCGGGTCGGGACAGGGGGCAAAGGAGCAGTTCTTC.